One and the same sample provided the 27 T cell receptor beta chains below, sequenced in a study of cytomegalovirus exposure and HLA in healthy donors. PCR primers comprised 60 Vbeta and 13 Jbeta primers. Data came from immunoSEQ multiplex PCR; TCRdb stores just in-frame clones and leaves some out. The sample yields 140,000 to 150,000 clones, roughly 80% seen once. Material for sequencing was PBMCs. The receptors here all came from a woman between 40 and 55 years old in good health and CMV-seropositive.

This clone was seen once. The rearrangement joins TRBV28 to TRBJ1-6, with 9 bases matching TRBD1. Unmatched junction bases numbered 9, after V lost 5 bases and J lost 10 bases. CDR1 and CDR2 (germline): MDHEN, SYDVKM. This CDR3 has 15 residues. CDR3 nucleotide sequence: TGTGCCAGCAGTCCCCGGGACAGGGATAGGTCACCCCTCCACTTT. This encodes CASSPRDRDRSPLHF.

CDR3 protein: CASSWGGEQYF. The CDR3 DNA reads TGTGCCAGCAGCTGGGGGGGCGAGCAGTACTTC. The chain is built from TRBV7-8 and TRBJ2-7, with 7 positions matching TRBD2. Per germline, CDR1 SGHVS and CDR2 FQNEAQ. The V segment lost 4 bases and the J segment 6 bases; nucleotides outside the gene matches: 0. The CDR3 runs to 11 residues.

This clone was seen just once. The chain combines TRBV19 with TRBJ2-1, with a tentative D call TRBD1 (6 bases). V was trimmed by 4 bases and J by 5 bases, leaving 18 bases between them. The CDR3 has 16 residues. Germline values: CDR1 LNHDA, CDR2 SQIVND (reference sequence). CDR3 sequence reads: CASSTREGRGNNEQFF. The CDR3 nucleotides are TGTGCCAGTAGTACCCGAGAGGGAAGGGGGAACAATGAGCAGTTCTTC.

The chain is built from TRBV28 and TRBJ2-5; 7 bases are shared with TRBD2. The junction had 5 bases not matched to a gene; V was cut back by 8 bases and J by 5 bases. The germline V gene encodes CDR1 MDHEN and CDR2 SYDVKM. The CDR3 spans 12 residues. The DNA of the CDR3 is TGTGCCAGCCGAGGGGAGGGGGAGACCCAGTACTTC. This gives the protein CASRGEGETQYF.

V and J are TRBV18 and TRBJ2-7, with 10 positions matching TRBD2. The CDR3 extends over 14 amino acids. Germline V gene data show CDR1 as KGHSH and CDR2 as LQKENI. With 6 bases clipped from V and 3 bases from J, the junction kept 5 bases outside the gene matches. The CDR3 is CASSSSGSVYEQYF. CDR3 nucleotide sequence: TGTGCCAGCTCTTCTAGCGGGAGCGTCTACGAGCAGTACTTC.

J is TRBJ1-1 and V is TRBV30; D is unclear. The germline V gene encodes CDR1 GTSNPN and CDR2 SVGIG (reference sequence). The length of the CDR3 is 12 residues. Trimming left V 0 bases short and J 7 bases short, with 9 bases between. DNA for the CDR3: TGTGCCTGGAGTGTACGAGTCGGTGAAGCTTTCTTT. Encoded protein: CAWSVRVGEAFF.

The J gene is TRBJ2-6, the V gene TRBV19, with D possibly being TRBD1 (7 bases). V shed 4 bases and J shed 0 bases, with 13 bases lying between them. This CDR3 spans 17 amino acids. Germline loops: CDR1 LNHDA, CDR2 SQIVND (reference sequence). This CDR3 reads CASSNQGGSSGANVLTF. The CDR3 DNA reads TGTGCCAGTAGTAACCAGGGGGGATCCTCTGGGGCCAACGTCCTGACTTTC.

The rearrangement links TRBV19 to TRBJ2-5; 11 bases map to TRBD1. The CDR3 runs to 16 residues. After removal of 3 bases from V and 1 base from J, the junction contained 4 bases not matched to a gene. Per the germline V gene, CDR1 is LNHDA and CDR2 is SQIVND (reference sequence). This chain's CDR3 is CASSIGTGGPQETQYF. The CDR3 DNA reads TGTGCCAGTAGTATCGGGACAGGGGGTCCCCAAGAGACCCAGTACTTC.

The rearrangement uses TRBV28 and TRBJ2-2, with D unresolved. V lost 6 bases and J 2 bases, leaving 13 bases between the germline ends. The length of the CDR3 is 15 residues. Per germline, CDR1 MDHEN and CDR2 SYDVKM. CDR3 bases: TGTGCCAGCAGACTGTCCTCGACAAACACCGGGGAGCTGTTTTTT. Encoded protein: CASRLSSTNTGELFF. Together with reference TRBV28 and TRBJ2-2, the CDR3 gives the full variable domain: DVKVTQSSRYLVKRTGEKVFLECVQDMDHENMFWYRQDPGLGLRLIYFSYDVKMKEKGDIPEGYSVSREKKERFSLILESASTNQTSMYLCASRLSSTNTGELFFGEGSRLTVL.

The chain uses TRBV30 and TRBJ1-2; possible D gene TRBD1, 5 bases. This CDR3 is built from 16 residues. V shed 3 bases and J shed 3 bases, with 20 bases lying between them. Germline V gene lookup returns CDR1 GTSNPN and CDR2 SVGIG (reference sequence). The chain's CDR3 is CAWSPIGQLTDYGYTF. The CDR3 DNA sequence: TGTGCCTGGAGCCCCATCGGACAACTCACGGACTATGGCTACACCTTC.

This chain joins TRBV4-2 and TRBJ1-2; a weak D match, TRBD1 (5 bases). With 4 bases removed from V and 4 bases from J, the gap between germline ends came to 16 bases. In germline, CDR1 is LGHNA, CDR2 YNFKEQ. There are 15 residues in the CDR3. The chain's CDR3 is CASSLPDNAIYGYTF. In DNA form, the CDR3 reads TGTGCCAGCAGCCTCCCGGACAACGCCATCTATGGCTACACCTTC.

V usage is TRBV19 and J usage is TRBJ2-1, with TRBD2 matching over 11 bases. CDR3 length: 18 amino acids. J gave up 8 bases and V 3 bases, and 15 bases lay outside the gene matches. Looked up from germline, CDR1 is LNHDA and CDR2 is SQIVND (reference sequence). CDR3 protein: CASSIRISGGASGYEQFF. The CDR3 DNA reads TGTGCCAGTAGTATTAGAATTAGCGGGGGGGCCTCTGGCTATGAGCAGTTCTTC.

This chain uses TRBV11-2 with TRBJ1-5; 8 bases match TRBD1. From germline, CDR1 is SGHAT and CDR2 FQNNGV. The CDR3 has 13 residues. Trimming cost V 5 bases and J 16 bases; bases outside gene matches: 13. CDR3 amino acids: CASSARTGNPSHF. In nucleotides, the CDR3 is TGTGCCAGCAGCGCCCGGACAGGGAACCCTTCACATTTT.

The chain employs TRBV5-1 and TRBJ2-7; the D gene is possibly TRBD1 (6 bases). Germline V gene lookup returns CDR1 SGHRS and CDR2 YFSETQ. This CDR3 has 15 residues. The ends were cut back, 2 bases at V and 2 bases at J, with 14 bases in the middle. CDR3 sequence: CASSLISDRTYEQYF. CDR3 nucleotides: TGCGCCAGCAGCTTAATTTCGGACAGAACCTACGAGCAGTACTTC.

The chain carries TRBV7-9 and TRBJ1-4; D unresolved. Germline lookup yields CDR1 SEHNR and CDR2 FQNEAQ (reference sequence). This CDR3 is built from 14 residues. Trimming removed 3 bases at V and 5 bases at J, with 10 bases between. The CDR3 coding sequence is TGTGCCAGCAGCTTCTCCATCGGGAATGAAAAACTGTTTTTT. Translating gives CASSFSIGNEKLFF. The variable domain in full, with the rest retrieved from reference TRBV7-9 and TRBJ1-4, is DTGVSQNPRHKITKRGQNVTFRCDPISEHNRLYWYRQTLGQGPEFLTYFQNEAQLEKSRLLSDRFSAERPKGSFSTLEIQRTEQGDSAMYLCASSFSIGNEKLFFGSGTQLSVL.

V is TRBV19 and J is TRBJ1-5, with 10 positions matching TRBD1. The germline CDR1 and CDR2 sequences are LNHDA and SQIVND (reference sequence). The CDR3 contains 16 residues. Trimming cost V 1 base and J 8 bases; bases outside gene matches: 8. CDR3 DNA sequence: TGTGCCAGTAGTATAGCCTGGACAGGGGGAAAGAAGCCCCAGCATTTT. This gives the protein CASSIAWTGGKKPQHF.

The CDR3 is CASRSPGTEKLFF. The CDR3 DNA reads TGTGCCAGCAGATCTCCAGGAACTGAAAAACTGTTTTTT. V gene TRBV6-5 combines with J gene TRBJ1-4, with D unresolved. Trimming took 6 bases from V and 7 from J, leaving 12 bases between them. The germline CDR1 and CDR2 sequences are MNHEY and SVGAGI. This CDR3 has 13 residues.

This chain joins TRBV28 and TRBJ1-1; no clear D. This CDR3 contains 13 residues. The germline V and J ends were trimmed by 4 bases and 2 bases, with 8 bases remaining between them. Germline V gives CDR1 MDHEN, CDR2 SYDVKM. The CDR3 sequence: CASSSVGNTEAFF. DNA of the CDR3: TGTGCCAGCAGTTCTGTCGGTAACACTGAAGCTTTCTTT.

V and J are TRBV7-2 and TRBJ2-7; D possibly corresponds to TRBD2 (6 bases). CDR3 size: 13 residues. CDR1 is SGHTA, CDR2 FQGNSA, per germline. V lost 5 bases and J 4 bases, leaving 12 bases between the germline ends. CDR3 residues: CASSMDYMYEQYF. CDR3 bases: TGTGCCAGCAGCATGGACTATATGTACGAGCAGTACTTC.

The gene calls are TRBV5-1 and TRBJ2-3; 10 nucleotides align to TRBD2. Germline V gene lookup returns CDR1 SGHRS and CDR2 YFSETQ. The CDR3 totals 18 residues. Trimming cost V 0 bases and J 0 bases; bases outside gene matches: 7. The CDR3 region is CASSLEASGGTSTDTQYF. CDR3 coding DNA: TGCGCCAGCAGCTTGGAGGCTAGCGGGGGTACAAGCACAGATACGCAGTATTTT.

The J gene is TRBJ2-3, the V gene TRBV5-1, with a tentative D call TRBD1 (5 bases). The CDR3 has 13 residues. The ends were cut back, 4 bases at V and 2 bases at J, with 8 bases in the middle. Germline loops: CDR1 SGHRS, CDR2 YFSETQ. CDR3 in amino acids: CASSLGATDTQYF. The CDR3 DNA is TGCGCCAGCAGCCTAGGGGCCACAGATACGCAGTATTTT.

This clone was picked up a small number of times. The chain couples TRBV18 to TRBJ2-7, with 9 bases identical to TRBD1. Losses at the gene ends were 6 bases for V and 6 bases for J; bases not matched to a gene: 12. The CDR3 has 15 residues. Germline CDR1 reads KGHSH; CDR2 reads LQKENI. CDR3 nucleotide sequence: TGTGCCAGCTCTCGGCTCCCGGGACAGGGTTCCGAGCAGTACTTC. Translated: CASSRLPGQGSEQYF.

In this sample, this clone turned up once. V is TRBV6-5 and J is TRBJ2-7; D remains unclear. The V end lost 2 bases, the J end lost 2 bases, and 10 bases lay between the germline ends. Looked up from germline, CDR1 is MNHEY and CDR2 is SVGAGI. The CDR3 is 14 amino acids. The CDR3 DNA sequence: TGTGCCAGCAGTTACGGTCCGGTACCCTACGAGCAGTACTTC. It translates to CASSYGPVPYEQYF.

This rearrangement joins TRBV18 to TRBJ2-7; TRBD2 matches 10 bases. The junction had 6 bases not matched to a gene; V was cut back by 3 bases and J by 7 bases. CDR3 length equals 14 residues. Per germline, CDR1 KGHSH and CDR2 LQKENI. The DNA for the CDR3 is TGTGCCAGCTCACCTTTAGCGGGAGGAGGGGAGCAGTACTTC. Translation: CASSPLAGGGEQYF.

V gene TRBV16 combines with J gene TRBJ1-1, with D unresolved. V lost 0 bases, J lost 11 bases, and 13 bases lay in between. This CDR3 is 13 amino acids long. Germline loops: CDR1 KGHSY, CDR2 FQNENV. CDR3 amino acids: CASSQSGRDIAFF. Written as DNA, the CDR3 is TGTGCCAGCAGCCAATCAGGGCGGGATATTGCTTTCTTT.

Concerning this clone itself: Other DNA sequences in the same sample also yield this CDR3. The J gene is TRBJ1-3, the V gene TRBV18; no reliable D call. Germline CDR1 reads KGHSH; CDR2 reads LQKENI. The CDR3 is 15 residues long. Between the trimmed V and J ends, which lost 6 bases and 1 base, there was a span of 13 bases. For the CDR3, the DNA is TGTGCCAGCTCTCCTCCCCCAGGTTCTGGAAACACCATATATTTT. It is translated as CASSPPPGSGNTIYF.

This chain connects TRBV18 to TRBJ2-7, with 13 bases that match TRBD2. Trimming took 4 bases from V and 3 from J; bases not matched to a gene: 0. Per germline, CDR1 KGHSH and CDR2 LQKENI. The CDR3 spans 14 residues. CDR3 loop: CASSRTSGSYEQYF. For the CDR3, the DNA is TGTGCCAGCTCACGGACTAGCGGGAGCTACGAGCAGTACTTC.